One and the same sample provided the 12 T cell receptor beta chains below, sequenced in a study of blood T cell repertoires in COVID-19. Libraries were prepared by immunoSEQ multiplex PCR; TCRdb keeps only in-frame clonotypes and omits some of them. Altogether about 41,000 clones are present, about 85% being singletons, with the ten largest covering 35% to 55%. The material sequenced was peripheral blood. Source of these receptors: a woman aged 80 or over with acute or convalescent COVID-19.

The chain is built from TRBV5-1 and TRBJ2-5; 8 nucleotides agree with TRBD2. Germline CDR1 is SGHRS and CDR2 is YFSETQ. The CDR3 totals 13 residues. V lost 0 bases to trimming and J lost 7 bases; unmatched junction nucleotides: 2. Written as DNA, the CDR3 is TGCGCCAGCAGCTTGGACGGGGGGGGGACCCAGTACTTC. Translation: CASSLDGGGTQYF.

A few counts support this clone. The chain carries TRBV7-9 and TRBJ2-7; TRBD1 matches at 7 bases. CDR3 size: 16 residues. The junction had 12 bases not matched to a gene; V was cut back by 2 bases and J by 5 bases. CDR1 SEHNR and CDR2 FQNEAQ come from the germline V gene (reference sequence). CDR3 loop: CASSLSLEVRGNEQYF. CDR3 coding DNA: TGTGCCAGCAGCTTATCCCTTGAGGTCAGGGGGAACGAGCAGTACTTC.

CDR3 in amino acids: CASSPGPGGVSPLHF. As DNA, the CDR3 is TGTGCCAGCAGCCCCGGACCAGGCGGGGTTTCACCCCTCCACTTT. This chain links TRBV9 with TRBJ1-6; D is unclear. CDR3 length: 15 amino acids. With 4 bases removed from V and 9 bases from J, the gap between germline ends came to 17 bases. Germline V gives CDR1 SGDLS, CDR2 YYNGEE. The whole variable domain, filled in from reference TRBV9 and TRBJ1-6, reads DSGVTQTPKHLITATGQRVTLRCSPRSGDLSVYWYQQSLDQGLQFLIQYYNGEERAKGNILERFSAQQFPDLHSELNLSSLELGDSALYFCASSPGPGGVSPLHFGNGTRLTVT.

CDR3 loop: CASSLGYGQTNEKLFF. The CDR3 DNA follows: TGTGCCAGCAGCTTAGGGTATGGGCAGACGAATGAAAAACTGTTTTTT. The genes are TRBV7-8 and TRBJ1-4; no definite D call. This CDR3 spans 16 amino acids. Deletions cut 1 base from V and 5 bases from J, with 14 bases between. The germline gives CDR1 SGHVS, CDR2 FQNEAQ.

The V call is TRBV9, the J call TRBJ2-3, with 8 bases lining up with TRBD2. Per the germline V gene, CDR1 is SGDLS and CDR2 is YYNGEE. The CDR3 has 18 residues. The junction had 15 bases not matched to a gene; V was cut back by 0 bases and J by 6 bases. The CDR3 spells CASSVGSSGGPLGDTQYF. Here the CDR3 DNA reads TGTGCCAGCAGCGTAGGATCGAGCGGGGGCCCTCTCGGGGATACGCAGTATTTT.

The chain links TRBV6-1 to TRBJ1-2, with 7 nucleotides matching TRBD1. With V trimmed by 3 bases and J by 1 base, 5 bases remained unmatched. Germline loops: CDR1 MNHNS, CDR2 SASEGT. There are 15 residues in the CDR3. In DNA form, the CDR3 reads TGTGCCAGCAGTGAGGACAGGAGCTTTAACTATGGCTACACCTTC. Its translation: CASSEDRSFNYGYTF.

CDR3 in amino acids: CASSPQGYGYTF. CDR3 in DNA: TGTGCCAGCAGTCCCCAGGGTTACGGCTACACCTTC. The V and J genes are TRBV28 and TRBJ1-2; a possible D gene is TRBD1 (5 bases). CDR3 size: 12 residues. Germline V CDR1 and CDR2: MDHEN, SYDVKM. V dropped 5 bases and J dropped 8 bases, with 12 bases sitting between them.

V usage is TRBV5-1 and J usage is TRBJ2-5; no reliable D call. The CDR3 length is 13 residues. The V gene's germline CDR1 is SGHRS and CDR2 YFSETQ. V was pared by 7 bases and J by 0 bases, with 10 bases between. The CDR3 loop reads CASRWLDQETQYF. The DNA for the CDR3 is TGCGCCAGCCGGTGGCTAGACCAAGAGACCCAGTACTTC.

The chain recombines TRBV27 with TRBJ1-4; D unresolved. The CDR3 has 14 residues. Germline CDR1 is MNHEY and CDR2 is SMNVEV (reference sequence). V dropped 4 bases and J dropped 3 bases, with 9 bases sitting between them. The CDR3 DNA follows: TGTGCCAGCAGTTCAGTCAGATCTAATGAAAAACTGTTTTTT. Its protein is CASSSVRSNEKLFF.

The V and J genes are TRBV7-2 and TRBJ2-7; possibly TRBD1 for D (6 bases). Germline-derived CDR1 and CDR2 are SGHTA and FQGNSA. V lost 4 bases to trimming and J lost 3 bases, with 13 bases between them. The CDR3 runs 14 residues. CDR3 nucleotides: TGTGCCAGCAGCTATCGGGACACTTTCTACGAGCAGTACTTC. Amino acids: CASSYRDTFYEQYF.

This chain joins TRBV18 and TRBJ1-1; weak D call: TRBD1 (6 bases). Trimming pared 3 bases from V and 10 bases from J, leaving 9 bases between. The germline V gene encodes CDR1 KGHSH and CDR2 LQKENI. This CDR3 contains 11 residues. The CDR3 nucleotides are TGTGCCAGCTCACCCGAGGGGGTAGCTTTCTTT. Residues: CASSPEGVAFF.

The V and J genes are TRBV5-1 and TRBJ2-5; 7 nucleotides match TRBD2. The trim removed 0 bases at V and 5 bases at J, leaving 4 bases unmatched. CDR3 size: 14 residues. Germline V gene lookup returns CDR1 SGHRS and CDR2 YFSETQ. The CDR3 loop reads CASSLGTRGETQYF. The DNA for the CDR3 is TGCGCCAGCAGCTTGGGGACTAGAGGGGAGACCCAGTACTTC.